This T cell receptor (beta chain) was identified during a study of blood T cell repertoires in COVID-19. Study-level background: The origin of the acute and convalescent COVID-19 samples was the United States, Italy and Spain.

Profiled with immunoSEQ multiplex PCR; TCRdb holds only in-frame clones, not every one. Of 90,000 to 100,000 clones in the sample, approximately 86% were seen once. CDR1 is MNHEY, CDR2 SVGAGI, per germline. The CDR3 contains 13 residues. V was cut by 7 bases and J by 2 bases, with 11 bases left in between. This rearrangement joins TRBV6-5 to TRBJ1-1, with D uncertain. The TCR comes from a man older than 75 with acute or convalescent COVID-19. The sequencing sample was made of peripheral blood. The CDR3 loop is CASIIRSNTEAFF. CDR3 bases: TGTGCCAGCATAATTAGGAGTAACACTGAAGCTTTCTTT.